The 24 T cell receptor beta chains in this list originate from one sample, sequenced in a study of blood T cell repertoires in COVID-19. Here immunoSEQ multiplex PCR was the method, and the copy in TCRdb shows in-frame clones only, minus some. The sample records around 120,000 clones, roughly 80% being singletons. The sequenced sample was peripheral blood. The source of these receptors is a man in his 70s with acute or convalescent COVID-19.

The chain is built from TRBV7-6 and TRBJ2-3; D not resolved. Germline loops: CDR1 SGHVS, CDR2 FNYEAQ. The V and J ends lost 2 bases and 0 bases respectively, with 9 bases between them. CDR3 length equals 15 residues. The CDR3 bases are TGTGCCAGCAGCTTAATCTCGACTAGCACAGATACGCAGTATTTT. Translation: CASSLISTSTDTQYF.

The chain employs TRBV19 and TRBJ1-5; no clear D. V lost 1 base and J 6 bases, leaving 10 bases between the germline ends. The CDR3 is made up of 14 amino acids. Germline values: CDR1 LNHDA, CDR2 SQIVND (reference sequence). CDR3 loop: CASSIAGLSQPQHF. The CDR3 DNA is TGTGCCAGTAGTATAGCGGGTTTGAGTCAGCCCCAGCATTTT.

This clone showed up just once. This chain uses TRBV4-2 with TRBJ2-1; 11 bases are shared with TRBD2. From germline, CDR1 is LGHNA and CDR2 YNFKEQ. V lost 4 bases to trimming and J lost 3 bases; unmatched junction nucleotides: 5. This CDR3 comprises 16 residues. The CDR3 loop reads CASSLDSGGVYNEQFF. The DNA for the CDR3 is TGTGCCAGCAGCCTAGATAGCGGGGGGGTCTACAATGAGCAGTTCTTC.

The rearrangement joins TRBV6-1 to TRBJ1-4, with TRBD1 matching over 7 bases. This CDR3 contains 13 residues. CDR1 is MNHNS and CDR2 is SASEGT in the germline V gene. V was pared by 1 base and J by 10 bases, with 3 bases of the junction left unmatched. Written as DNA, the CDR3 is TGTGCCAGCAGTGAAGACAGGGGAGGAAAACTGTTTTTT. Its translation is CASSEDRGGKLFF.

J is TRBJ1-3 and V is TRBV7-2; 8 bases line up with TRBD1. Germline V gene sequence: CDR1 SGHTA, CDR2 FQGNSA. There are 15 residues in the CDR3. Trimming removed 5 bases from V and 0 bases from J; junction bases left unmatched: 3. CDR3 nucleotides: TGTGCCAGCAGCCGCACAGGGGGCTCTGGAAACACCATATATTTT. It specifies CASSRTGGSGNTIYF.

The gene calls are TRBV7-6 and TRBJ1-6; perhaps TRBD1 as D (5 bases). This CDR3 contains 21 residues. Trimming stripped 5 bases from V and 4 bases from J, with 30 bases between. Germline V gives CDR1 SGHVS, CDR2 FNYEAQ. DNA of the CDR3: TGTGCCAGCAGCCAGTATAGGCGCGGGACTCTTCCCAAAAGGTATAATTCACCCCTCCACTTT. It is translated as CASSQYRRGTLPKRYNSPLHF.

The chain couples TRBV27 to TRBJ2-2; possible D gene TRBD2, 5 bases. Trimming pared 5 bases from V and 1 base from J, leaving 14 bases between. The CDR3 sequence is 16 residues long. Germline lookup yields CDR1 MNHEY and CDR2 SMNVEV (reference sequence). The CDR3 DNA follows: TGTGCCAGCAGTCCCCGAGGAAGCGGGAACACCGGGGAGCTGTTTTTT. Translation gives CASSPRGSGNTGELFF.

The J gene is TRBJ1-5, the V gene TRBV7-9; a weak D match, TRBD1 (5 bases). The CDR3 length is 13 residues. V was shortened by 5 bases and J by 5 bases, with 10 bases between the two germline ends. Germline V CDR1 and CDR2: SEHNR, FQNEAQ (reference sequence). CDR3 DNA: TGTGCCAGCAGCGACAGCGTTTATCAGCCCCAGCATTTT. Translation: CASSDSVYQPQHF.

This clone was seen a handful of times. The chain carries TRBV11-2 and TRBJ1-1; no firm D call. The CDR3 totals 16 residues. Between the trimmed V and J ends, which lost 1 base and 4 bases, there was a span of 16 bases. Looked up from germline, CDR1 is SGHAT and CDR2 is FQNNGV. In DNA, the CDR3 is TGTGCCAGCAGCTTAGCGGCGAGGAGGCCGAGCACTGAAGCTTTCTTT. Translated: CASSLAARRPSTEAFF. The whole variable domain, filled in from reference TRBV11-2 and TRBJ1-1, reads EAGVAQSPRYKIIEKRQSVAFWCNPISGHATLYWYQQILGQGPKLLIQFQNNGVVDDSQLPKDRFSAERLKGVDSTLKIQPAKLEDSAVYLCASSLAARRPSTEAFFGQGTRLTVV.

The chain employs TRBV24-1 and TRBJ2-7; no clear D. Trimming stripped 9 bases from V and 3 bases from J, with 20 bases between. The CDR3 runs to 15 residues. Germline V lookup: CDR1 KGHDR, CDR2 SFDVKD. CDR3 in amino acids: CATASPGPYYYEQYF. The CDR3 DNA is TGTGCCACCGCTTCCCCGGGTCCCTATTACTACGAGCAGTACTTC.

A single count supports this clone. This chain joins TRBV6-6 and TRBJ1-1; D not certain. The germline V and J ends were trimmed by 2 bases and 7 bases, with 14 bases remaining between them. Germline CDR1 reads MNHNY; CDR2 reads SVGAGI (reference sequence). The CDR3 loop spans 14 amino acids. CDR3 in amino acids: CASSYITGFGEAFF. DNA for the CDR3: TGTGCCAGCAGTTACATCACGGGGTTTGGTGAAGCTTTCTTT.

The V call is TRBV25-1, the J call TRBJ1-2; no clear D. The CDR3 extends over 14 amino acids. Germline CDR1 and CDR2: MGHDK and SYGVNS. The V end lost 1 base, the J end lost 6 bases, and 12 bases lay between the germline ends. CDR3 in amino acids: CASSEFRVADGYTF. The CDR3 DNA is TGTGCCAGCAGTGAATTCCGAGTTGCGGATGGCTACACCTTC.

This clone was counted once. The V call is TRBV5-8, the J call TRBJ1-5; D unclear. CDR3 size: 16 residues. Germline V lookup: CDR1 SGHTS, CDR2 YDEGEE. The germline V and J ends were trimmed by 0 bases and 3 bases, with 13 bases remaining between them. DNA for the CDR3: TGTGCCAGCAGCTTGGGAGAATTATTGAACAATCAGCCCCAGCATTTT. Amino acids: CASSLGELLNNQPQHF.

The V call is TRBV2, the J call TRBJ2-7; weak D call: TRBD1 (5 bases). The CDR3 loop spans 13 amino acids. Germline V gene data show CDR1 as SNHLY and CDR2 as FYNNEI. Between the trimmed V and J ends, which lost 1 base and 10 bases, there was a span of 14 bases. CDR3 region: CASSEEAGWRQYF. The DNA for the CDR3 is TGTGCCAGCAGTGAAGAGGCAGGGTGGAGACAGTACTTC.

As DNA, the CDR3 is TGTGCCAGTCGAGGTGGGCCGGGGGATAACTATGGCTACACCTTC. It translates to CASRGGPGDNYGYTF. The chain couples TRBV2 to TRBJ1-2, with D possibly matching TRBD1 (5 bases). CDR3 length: 15 residues. Germline CDR1 SNHLY, CDR2 FYNNEI. V was trimmed by 9 bases and J by 1 base, leaving 18 bases between them.

This rearrangement joins TRBV4-1 to TRBJ2-7; the D gene is possibly TRBD1 (5 bases). The CDR3 sequence is 13 residues long. Trimming cost V 4 bases and J 1 base, with 8 bases left between them. Per germline, CDR1 MGHRA and CDR2 YSYEKL. The CDR3 sequence: CASSPRQSYEQYF. The CDR3 region has the DNA TGCGCCAGCAGCCCCCGACAGTCCTACGAGCAGTACTTC.

The genes are TRBV5-1 and TRBJ1-1; the D gene is possibly TRBD1 (6 bases). Trimming removed 0 bases at V and 1 base at J, with 10 bases between. The CDR3 contains 15 residues. From germline, CDR1 is SGHRS and CDR2 YFSETQ. CDR3: CASSLEWGQNTEAFF. The CDR3 DNA reads as TGCGCCAGCAGCTTGGAGTGGGGACAGAACACTGAAGCTTTCTTT.

V and J are TRBV19 and TRBJ1-4; tentatively, D is TRBD1 (5 bases). Looked up from germline, CDR1 is LNHDA and CDR2 is SQIVND (reference sequence). V was pared by 3 bases and J by 4 bases, with 21 bases between. The CDR3 is 18 residues long. The CDR3 reads CASSMGPASRNYNEKLFF. CDR3 bases: TGTGCCAGTAGTATGGGGCCAGCCTCCCGCAACTATAATGAAAAACTGTTTTTT. The full variable domain, with the rest looked up from reference TRBV19 and TRBJ1-4, is DGGITQSPKYLFRKEGQNVTLSCEQNLNHDAMYWYRQDPGQGLRLIYYSQIVNDFQKGDIAEGYSVSREKKESFPLTVTSAQKNPTAFYLCASSMGPASRNYNEKLFFGSGTQLSVL.

V and J are TRBV2 and TRBJ2-1, with TRBD2 matching 11 bases. The V gene end was trimmed by 4 bases and the J gene end by 12 bases; junction bases not matched to a gene: 2. CDR1 is SNHLY, CDR2 FYNNEI, per germline. The CDR3 has 12 amino acids. CDR3 sequence: CASSASGGWQFF. For the CDR3, the DNA is TGTGCCAGCAGTGCTAGCGGGGGGTGGCAGTTCTTC. Variable domain in full (rest from reference TRBV2 and TRBJ2-1): EPEVTQTPSHQVTQMGQEVILRCVPISNHLYFYWYRQILGQKVEFLVSFYNNEISEKSEIFDDQFSVERPDGSNFTLKIRSTKLEDSAMYFCASSASGGWQFFGPGTRLTVL.

This rearrangement joins TRBV2 to TRBJ2-6; 8 bases align to TRBD1. The CDR3 spans 17 residues. CDR1 and CDR2 from the germline V gene are SNHLY and FYNNEI. J gave up 0 bases and V 9 bases, and 10 bases lay outside the gene matches. The CDR3 nucleotides read TGTGCCAGGGACAGGGTGGCCCCGCGCTCTGGGGCCAACGTCCTGACTTTC. Translating it yields CARDRVAPRSGANVLTF.

This clone occurred once. J is TRBJ1-6 and V is TRBV5-1, with TRBD1 matching 7 bases. The germline V gene has CDR1 SGHRS and CDR2 YFSETQ. Trimming took 4 bases from V and 8 from J; bases not matched to a gene: 9. The CDR3 is 15 residues long. Here the CDR3 DNA reads TGCGCCAGCAGCCGCCAAGGGACAGCGGATTCACCCCTCCACTTT. Amino acid sequence: CASSRQGTADSPLHF.

The rearrangement links TRBV11-2 to TRBJ2-2; 7 positions agree with TRBD1. The CDR3 sequence is 17 residues long. V trimming: 2 bases; J trimming: 1 base; junction bases outside the gene matches: 7. Germline V CDR1 and CDR2: SGHAT, FQNNGV. The CDR3 region has the DNA TGTGCCAGCAGCTTACCCTGGGGACAGAAGAACACCGGGGAGCTGTTTTTT. As protein: CASSLPWGQKNTGELFF. Using reference TRBV11-2 and TRBJ2-2 for the parts outside the CDR3, the full variable domain is EAGVAQSPRYKIIEKRQSVAFWCNPISGHATLYWYQQILGQGPKLLIQFQNNGVVDDSQLPKDRFSAERLKGVDSTLKIQPAKLEDSAVYLCASSLPWGQKNTGELFFGEGSRLTVL.

The chain employs TRBV19 and TRBJ1-2; perhaps TRBD1 as D (6 bases). From germline, CDR1 is LNHDA and CDR2 SQIVND (reference sequence). The CDR3 runs to 12 residues. Trimming stripped 4 bases from V and 8 bases from J, with 11 bases between. CDR3 sequence (DNA): TGTGCCAGTAGTACTTACAGGGACGGCTACACCTTC. This codes for CASSTYRDGYTF.

The chain combines TRBV12-3 or TRBV12-4 with TRBJ1-1; D is unresolved. The CDR3 loop spans 13 amino acids. V lost 5 bases to trimming and J lost 8 bases, with 15 bases between them. In nucleotides, the CDR3 is TGTGCCAGCAGTCCTCAGGTTAGAGAAGAAGCTTTCTTT. Translating gives CASSPQVREEAFF.